The 2 T cell receptor beta chains listed next were all sequenced from one sample in a study of T cell responses to AZD1222 COVID-19 vaccine. The table came from immunoSEQ multiplex PCR; TCRdb's copy has only in-frame clones and leaves some out. The sample yields roughly 190,000 clones, approximately 93% seen once. The material sequenced was peripheral blood, taken on day 0 of AZD1222 vaccination. The receptor set was obtained from an adult in good health.

CDR3: CASSYSPTMGGGELFF. CDR3 coding DNA: TGTGCCAGCAGTTACTCACCCACCATGGGTGGCGGGGAGCTGTTTTTT. The chain has TRBV6-5 and TRBJ2-2; D is undetermined. Trimming pared 0 bases from V and 7 bases from J, leaving 15 bases between. The CDR3 is 16 amino acids. Germline lookup yields CDR1 MNHEY and CDR2 SVGAGI.

This clone appeared a single time. The genes are TRBV3-1 (or the pseudogene TRBV3-2) and TRBJ1-6, with unresolved D. Germline V gene lookup returns CDR1 LGHDT and CDR2 YNNKEL (reference sequence). V lost 3 bases, J lost 7 bases, and 13 bases lay in between. This CDR3 is built from 15 residues. This CDR3 reads CASSQTNGRNSPLHF. CDR3 sequence (DNA): TGTGCCAGCAGCCAGACGAACGGTCGGAATTCACCCCTCCACTTT.